Here is one T cell receptor beta chain with its context. This sample stems from a study of blood T cells in healthy people across ages. The CDR3 sequence is 14 residues long. Germline V gene lookup returns CDR1 MNHNY and CDR2 SVGAGI (reference sequence). The V end was cut by 0 bases, the J end by 10 bases, with 10 bases between. Combining a sample-barcoded 5' primer with a J-beta primer mix, a second PCR ran for 7 to 11 cycles. MiXCR was run by TCRdb on the 5' RACE reads, yielding one entry per CDR3 protein. The sample has 850,000 to 1,000,000 distinct CDR3 sequences; about 48% are singletons. The sample was blood. This TCR was recovered from a man aged 30-40 years in good health. This chain uses TRBV6-6 with TRBJ1-6; D is ambiguous. The CDR3 is CASSYSDPSSPLHF. For the CDR3, the DNA is TGTGCCAGCAGTTACTCGGACCCGTCATCACCCCTCCACTTT.